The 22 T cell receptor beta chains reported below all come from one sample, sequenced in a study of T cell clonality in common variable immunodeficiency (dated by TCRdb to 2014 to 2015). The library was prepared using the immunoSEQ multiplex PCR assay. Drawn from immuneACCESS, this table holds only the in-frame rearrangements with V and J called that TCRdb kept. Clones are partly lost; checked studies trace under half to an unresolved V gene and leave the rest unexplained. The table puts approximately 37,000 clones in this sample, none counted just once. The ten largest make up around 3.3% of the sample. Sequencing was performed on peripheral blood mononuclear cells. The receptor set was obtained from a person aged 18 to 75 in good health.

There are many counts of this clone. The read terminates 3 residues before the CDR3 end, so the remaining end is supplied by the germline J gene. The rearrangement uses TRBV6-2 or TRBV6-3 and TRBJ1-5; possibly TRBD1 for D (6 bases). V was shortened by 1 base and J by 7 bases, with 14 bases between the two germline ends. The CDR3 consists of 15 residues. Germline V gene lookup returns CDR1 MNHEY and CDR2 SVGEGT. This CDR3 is CASSYYGAGAQPQHF. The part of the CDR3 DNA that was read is TGTGCCAGCAGTTACTACGGCGCGGGGGCACAGCCC.

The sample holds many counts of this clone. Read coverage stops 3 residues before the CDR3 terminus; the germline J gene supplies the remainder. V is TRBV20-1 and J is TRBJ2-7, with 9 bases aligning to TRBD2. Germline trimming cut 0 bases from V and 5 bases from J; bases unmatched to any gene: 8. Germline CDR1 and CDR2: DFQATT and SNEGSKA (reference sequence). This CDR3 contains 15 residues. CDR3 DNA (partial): TGCAGTGCTAGAGATTTTGCGGGGGGGCACAACGAG. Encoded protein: CSARDFAGGHNE. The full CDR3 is CSARDFAGGHNEQYF.

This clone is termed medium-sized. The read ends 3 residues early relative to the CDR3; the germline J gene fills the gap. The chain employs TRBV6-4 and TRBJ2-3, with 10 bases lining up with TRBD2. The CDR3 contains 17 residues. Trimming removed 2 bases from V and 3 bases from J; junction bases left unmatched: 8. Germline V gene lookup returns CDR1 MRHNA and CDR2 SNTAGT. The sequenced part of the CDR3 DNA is TGTGCCAGCAGTGACACTAGCGGGGAGTTCAATACAGATACG. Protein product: CASSDTSGEFNTDT. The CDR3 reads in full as CASSDTSGEFNTDTQYF.

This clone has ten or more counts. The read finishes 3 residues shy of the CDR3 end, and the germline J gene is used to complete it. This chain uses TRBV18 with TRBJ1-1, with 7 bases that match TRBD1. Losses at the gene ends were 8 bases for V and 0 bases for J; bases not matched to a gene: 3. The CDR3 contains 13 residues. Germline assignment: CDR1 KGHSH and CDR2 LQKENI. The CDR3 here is CASLGQLNTEAFF. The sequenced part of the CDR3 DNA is TGTGCCAGCCTGGGACAGTTGAACACTGAA.

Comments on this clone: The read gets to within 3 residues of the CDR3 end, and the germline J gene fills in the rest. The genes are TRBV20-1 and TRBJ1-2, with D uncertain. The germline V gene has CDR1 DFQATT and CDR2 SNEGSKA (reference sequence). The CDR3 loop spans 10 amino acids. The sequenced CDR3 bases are TGCAGTGCTAGCCCTTATCGG. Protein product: CSASPYR. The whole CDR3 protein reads CSASPYRYTF.

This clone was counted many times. CDR3: CASSMAGHYYEQYF. CDR3 DNA, as far as it was read: TGTGCCAGTAGTATGGCGGGACATTACTACGAG. The V call is TRBV19, the J call TRBJ2-7, with D perhaps given as TRBD1 or TRBD2 (6 bases each). The read stops 3 residues short of the end of the CDR3; the missing end is completed from the germline J gene. CDR1 is LNHDA and CDR2 is SQIVND in the germline V gene (reference sequence). The CDR3 is made up of 14 amino acids. The V end lost 3 bases, the J end lost 3 bases, and 12 bases lay between the germline ends.

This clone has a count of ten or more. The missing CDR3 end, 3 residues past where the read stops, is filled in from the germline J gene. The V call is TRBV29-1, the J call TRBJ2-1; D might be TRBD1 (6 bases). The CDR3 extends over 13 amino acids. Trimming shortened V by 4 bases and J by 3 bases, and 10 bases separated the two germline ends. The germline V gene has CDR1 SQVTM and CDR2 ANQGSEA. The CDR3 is CSVGDNSYNEQFF. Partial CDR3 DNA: TGCAGCGTTGGGGACAACAGCTACAATGAG.

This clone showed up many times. The part of the CDR3 DNA that was read is TGCAGTGCTCTACTAGCGGGAGAGGGGGAAGATACG. Amino acid sequence: CSALLAGEGEDT. The entire CDR3 reads CSALLAGEGEDTQYF. The J gene is TRBJ2-3, the V gene TRBV20-1, with 11 bases that match TRBD2. Read coverage stops 3 residues before the CDR3 terminus; the germline J gene supplies the remainder. Germline-derived CDR1 and CDR2 are DFQATT and SNEGSKA (reference sequence). CDR3 length: 15 amino acids. With V trimmed by 5 bases and J by 5 bases, 9 bases remained unmatched.

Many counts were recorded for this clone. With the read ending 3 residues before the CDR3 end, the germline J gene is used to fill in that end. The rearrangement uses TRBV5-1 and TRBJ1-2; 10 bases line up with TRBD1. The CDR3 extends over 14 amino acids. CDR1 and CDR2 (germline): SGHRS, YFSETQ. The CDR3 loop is CASSWGGTGEGYTF. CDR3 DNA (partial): TGCGCCAGCAGCTGGGGCGGGACAGGGGAAGGC.

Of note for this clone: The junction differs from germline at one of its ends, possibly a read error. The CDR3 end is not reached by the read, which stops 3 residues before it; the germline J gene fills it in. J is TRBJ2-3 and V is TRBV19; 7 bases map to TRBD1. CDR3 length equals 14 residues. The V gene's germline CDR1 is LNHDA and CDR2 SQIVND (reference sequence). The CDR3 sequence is CASRGGGTAETQYF. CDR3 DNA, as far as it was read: TGTGCCAGTAGGGGTGGTGGGACAGCAGAGACG.

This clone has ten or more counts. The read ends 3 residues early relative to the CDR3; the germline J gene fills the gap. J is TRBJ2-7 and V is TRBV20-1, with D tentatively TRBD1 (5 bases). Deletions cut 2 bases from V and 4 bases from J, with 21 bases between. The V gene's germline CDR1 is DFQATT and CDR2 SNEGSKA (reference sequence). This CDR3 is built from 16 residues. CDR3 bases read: TGCAGTGCTAGATCCCTCAATGTAGGGGCGATTTACGAG. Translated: CSARSLNVGAIYE. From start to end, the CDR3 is CSARSLNVGAIYEQYF.

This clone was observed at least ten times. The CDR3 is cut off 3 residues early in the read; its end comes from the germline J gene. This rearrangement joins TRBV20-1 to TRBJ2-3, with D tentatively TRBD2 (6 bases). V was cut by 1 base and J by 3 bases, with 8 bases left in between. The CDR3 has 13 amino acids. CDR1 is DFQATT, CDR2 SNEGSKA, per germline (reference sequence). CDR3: CSARGTKTDTQYF. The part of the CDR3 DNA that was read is TGCAGTGCTAGAGGGACTAAAACAGATACG.

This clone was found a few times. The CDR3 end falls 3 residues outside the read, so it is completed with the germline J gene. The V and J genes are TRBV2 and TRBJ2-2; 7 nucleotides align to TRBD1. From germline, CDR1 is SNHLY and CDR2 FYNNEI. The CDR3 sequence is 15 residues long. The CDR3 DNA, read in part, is TGTGCCAGCAGTGTCTACAGGGGAACGAATTCACCG. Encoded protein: CASSVYRGTNSP. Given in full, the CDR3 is CASSVYRGTNSPLFF.

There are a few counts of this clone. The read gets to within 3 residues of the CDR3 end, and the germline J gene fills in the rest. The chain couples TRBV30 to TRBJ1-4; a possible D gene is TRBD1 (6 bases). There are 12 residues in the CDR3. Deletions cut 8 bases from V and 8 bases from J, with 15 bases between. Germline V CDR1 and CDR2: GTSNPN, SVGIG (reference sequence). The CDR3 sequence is CAGEQGLEKLFF. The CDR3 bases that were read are TGTGCCGGCGAGCAGGGGCTCGAAAAA. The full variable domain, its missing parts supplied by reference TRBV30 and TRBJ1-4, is SQTIHQWPATLVQPVGSPLSLECTVEGTSNPNLYWYRQAAGRGLQLLFYSVGIGQISSEVPQNLSASRPQDRQFILSSKKLLLSDSGFYLCAGEQGLEKLFFGSGTQLSVL.

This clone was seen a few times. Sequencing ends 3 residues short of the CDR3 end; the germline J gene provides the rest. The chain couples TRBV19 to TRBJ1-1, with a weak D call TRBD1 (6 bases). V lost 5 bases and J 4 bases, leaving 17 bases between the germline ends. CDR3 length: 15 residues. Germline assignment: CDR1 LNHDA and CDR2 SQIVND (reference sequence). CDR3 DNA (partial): TGTGCCAGTAGTCCCCGGGCGACAGGCGTCACTGAA. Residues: CASSPRATGVTE. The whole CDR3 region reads CASSPRATGVTEAFF.

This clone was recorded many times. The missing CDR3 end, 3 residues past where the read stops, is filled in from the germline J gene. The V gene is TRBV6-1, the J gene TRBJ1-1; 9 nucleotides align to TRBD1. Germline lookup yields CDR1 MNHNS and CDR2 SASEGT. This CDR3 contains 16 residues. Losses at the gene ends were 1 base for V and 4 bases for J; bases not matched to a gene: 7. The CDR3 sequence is CASSEVFTGGITEAFF. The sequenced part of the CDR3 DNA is TGTGCCAGCAGTGAAGTCTTCACAGGGGGCATCACTGAA.

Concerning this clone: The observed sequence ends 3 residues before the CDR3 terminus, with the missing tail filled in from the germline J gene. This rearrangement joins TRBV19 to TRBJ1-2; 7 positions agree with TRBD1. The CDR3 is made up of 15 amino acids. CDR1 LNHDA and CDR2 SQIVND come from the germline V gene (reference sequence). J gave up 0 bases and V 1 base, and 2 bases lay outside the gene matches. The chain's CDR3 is CASSIGGQPNYGYTF. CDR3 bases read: TGTGCCAGTAGTATAGGGGGACAGCCTAACTATGGC.

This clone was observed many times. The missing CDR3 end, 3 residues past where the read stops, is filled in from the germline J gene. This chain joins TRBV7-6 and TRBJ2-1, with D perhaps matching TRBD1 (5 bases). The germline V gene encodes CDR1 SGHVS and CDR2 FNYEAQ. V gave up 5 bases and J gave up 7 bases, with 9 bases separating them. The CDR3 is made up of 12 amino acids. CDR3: CASSTGGNEQFF. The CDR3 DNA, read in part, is TGTGCCAGCAGCACAGGTGGGAATGAG.

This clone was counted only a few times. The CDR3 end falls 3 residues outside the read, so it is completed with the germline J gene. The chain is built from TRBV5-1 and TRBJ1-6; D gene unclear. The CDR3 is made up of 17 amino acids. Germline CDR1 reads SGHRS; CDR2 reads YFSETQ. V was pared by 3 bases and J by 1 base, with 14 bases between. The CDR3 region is CASSSRQEGSYNSPLHF. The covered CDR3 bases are TGCGCCAGCAGCTCGAGGCAGGAAGGATCCTATAATTCACCC.

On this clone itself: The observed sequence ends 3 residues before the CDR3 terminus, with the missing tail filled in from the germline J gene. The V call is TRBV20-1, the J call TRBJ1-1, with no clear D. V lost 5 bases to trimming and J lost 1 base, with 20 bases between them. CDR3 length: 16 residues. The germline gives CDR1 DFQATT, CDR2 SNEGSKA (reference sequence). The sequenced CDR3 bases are TGCAGTGCTCCCTCATACTTGACACCAGAGAACACTGAA. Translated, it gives CSAPSYLTPENTE. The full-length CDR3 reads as CSAPSYLTPENTEAFF.

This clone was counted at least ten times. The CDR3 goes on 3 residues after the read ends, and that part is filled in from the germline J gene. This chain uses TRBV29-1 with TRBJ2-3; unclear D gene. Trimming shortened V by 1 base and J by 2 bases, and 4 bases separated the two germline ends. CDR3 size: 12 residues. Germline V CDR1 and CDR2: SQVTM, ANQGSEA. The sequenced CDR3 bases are TGCAGCGTTGAAGGGCCCACAGATACG. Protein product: CSVEGPTDT. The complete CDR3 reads CSVEGPTDTQYF.

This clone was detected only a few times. The CDR3 bases that were read are TGTGCCAGCAGTGATCCTTCGGGGGGTGGAGGAGAGACC. Protein: CASSDPSGGGGET. From start to end, the CDR3 is CASSDPSGGGGETQYF. The chain joins TRBV2 to TRBJ2-5, with TRBD2 identical over 7 bases. The read halts 3 residues ahead of the CDR3 end, with the missing end drawn from the germline J gene. Germline V lookup: CDR1 SNHLY, CDR2 FYNNEI. V lost 3 bases and J lost 4; bases outside the gene matches: 11. The CDR3 consists of 16 residues.